One sample yielded the 22 T cell receptor beta chains listed below, sequenced in a study of blood T cell dynamics during melanoma immunotherapy. Repertoires were generated with immunoSEQ multiplex PCR, while TCRdb's copy carries only in-frame clones and drops some. In the table there are roughly 9,700 clones, around 87% of which are singletons. Stated time point: pre-treatment baseline. This specimen consisted of blood, obtained from a patient treated with checkpoint blockade. The source of these receptors is a human donor with melanoma.

This chain connects TRBV5-1 to TRBJ2-2; TRBD1 aligns across 7 bases. Germline CDR1 SGHRS, CDR2 YFSETQ. V lost 3 bases to trimming and J lost 3 bases; unmatched junction nucleotides: 5. The CDR3 is 15 residues long. CDR3 in amino acids: CASSWGQRYTGELFF. CDR3 sequence (DNA): TGCGCCAGCAGCTGGGGACAGAGATACACCGGGGAGCTGTTTTTT.

The chain combines TRBV4-3 with TRBJ2-7, with D possibly matching TRBD1 (6 bases). The V gene's germline CDR1 is LGHNA and CDR2 YSLEER. Trimming stripped 0 bases from V and 5 bases from J, with 11 bases between. CDR3 size: 14 residues. The CDR3 loop is CASSQEFQGNEQYF. Written as DNA, the CDR3 is TGCGCCAGCAGCCAAGAGTTCCAGGGGAACGAGCAGTACTTC.

The chain couples TRBV9 to TRBJ2-5, with D possibly matching TRBD2 (7 bases). Germline-derived CDR1 and CDR2 are SGDLS and YYNGEE. The CDR3 contains 15 residues. Trimming took 1 base from V and 4 from J, leaving 14 bases between them. CDR3 region: CASSVSSGGRETQYF. CDR3 coding DNA: TGTGCCAGCAGCGTATCATCGGGGGGCCGAGAGACCCAGTACTTC.

A single count supports this clone. The chain carries TRBV11-1 and TRBJ2-7; tentatively, D is TRBD1 or TRBD2 (6 bases each). The J call may be faulty, since TRBJ2-5 better matches the DNA end. Germline values: CDR1 SGHAT, CDR2 FQDESV (reference sequence). The CDR3 extends over 13 amino acids. The DNA for the CDR3 is TGTGCCAGCAGCTTACAGGGGAGGGAGACCCAGTACTTC. Translation: CASSLQGRETQYF.

The CDR3 nucleotides read TGTGCCAGTAGTATAGATAGACTAGCGGGAGGCAATGAGCAGTTCTTC. Translating it yields CASSIDRLAGGNEQFF. The chain couples TRBV19 to TRBJ2-1; TRBD2 matches at 13 bases. J gave up 6 bases and V 0 bases, and 2 bases lay outside the gene matches. Germline V gene lookup returns CDR1 LNHDA and CDR2 SQIVND (reference sequence). This CDR3 is built from 16 residues.

In this sample, this clone turned up a few times. The chain carries TRBV7-2 and TRBJ1-2; D is possibly TRBD1 (6 bases). Between the trimmed V and J ends, which lost 4 bases and 6 bases, there was a span of 12 bases. CDR1 is SGHTA, CDR2 FQGNSA, per germline. This CDR3 is 13 amino acids long. For the CDR3, the DNA is TGTGCCAGCAGCTCCGGGACATCGGATGGCTACACCTTC. Residues: CASSSGTSDGYTF. The full variable domain, with the rest looked up from reference TRBV7-2 and TRBJ1-2, is GAGVSQSPSNKVTEKGKDVELRCDPISGHTALYWYRQSLGQGLEFLIYFQGNSAPDKSGLPSDRFSAERTGGSVSTLTIQRTQQEDSAVYLCASSSGTSDGYTFGSGTRLTVV.

In its sample, this clone was seen a few times. The J gene is TRBJ2-7, the V gene TRBV6-1; D possibly corresponds to TRBD1 (6 bases). Looked up from germline, CDR1 is MNHNS and CDR2 is SASEGT. V was clipped by 5 bases and J by 2 bases, with 16 bases between them. This CDR3 has 15 amino acids. Here the CDR3 reads CASSPHYRATYEQYF. DNA of the CDR3: TGTGCCAGCAGTCCCCACTACAGGGCTACCTACGAGCAGTACTTC.

The chain uses TRBV5-8 and TRBJ2-1; TRBD1 matches 9 bases. Germline values: CDR1 SGHTS, CDR2 YDEGEE. The V segment lost 2 bases and the J segment 6 bases; nucleotides outside the gene matches: 6. This CDR3 comprises 15 residues. The DNA of the CDR3 is TGTGCCAGCAGCTTAGGACAGGGGACCTTCAATGAGCAGTTCTTC. Amino acids: CASSLGQGTFNEQFF.

The chain links TRBV5-1 to TRBJ2-5, with a possible D match to TRBD2 (5 bases). The CDR3 loop spans 15 amino acids. CDR1 SGHRS and CDR2 YFSETQ come from the germline V gene. Trimming pared 4 bases from V and 0 bases from J, leaving 13 bases between. CDR3: CASSLERDNQETQYF. The CDR3 region has the DNA TGCGCCAGCAGCCTCGAGAGGGATAACCAAGAGACCCAGTACTTC.

Only one count was recorded for this clone. The rearrangement joins TRBV29-1 to TRBJ1-2, with 8 bases aligning to TRBD1. V was pared by 7 bases and J by 4 bases, with 8 bases of the junction left unmatched. Germline lookup yields CDR1 SQVTM and CDR2 ANQGSEA. This CDR3 contains 13 residues. Here the CDR3 reads CSAADRGSYGYTF. The CDR3 nucleotides read TGCAGCGCGGCCGACAGGGGATCCTATGGCTACACCTTC.

A note on this clone: Other nucleotide sequences in the sample specify the same CDR3. V usage is TRBV13 and J usage is TRBJ2-1; D not certain. The CDR3 has 12 amino acids. Between the trimmed V and J ends, which lost 0 bases and 7 bases, there was a span of 4 bases. The germline gives CDR1 PRHDT, CDR2 FYEKMQ (reference sequence). The CDR3 sequence is CASSLGWNEQFF. The DNA for the CDR3 is TGTGCCAGCAGCTTAGGATGGAATGAGCAGTTCTTC.

The chain links TRBV15 to TRBJ1-4; 9 nucleotides align to TRBD1. Germline values: CDR1 LNHNV, CDR2 YYDKDF (reference sequence). V trimming: 5 bases; J trimming: 8 bases; junction bases outside the gene matches: 6. This CDR3 comprises 14 residues. The chain's CDR3 is CATSPGTGHEKLFF. DNA for the CDR3: TGTGCCACCAGCCCCGGGACAGGGCACGAAAAACTGTTTTTT. Looking up the rest from reference TRBV15 and TRBJ1-4 gives the full variable domain: DAMVIQNPRYQVTQFGKPVTLSCSQTLNHNVMYWYQQKSSQAPKLLFHYYDKDFNNEADTPDNFQSRRPNTSFCFLDIRSPGLGDTAMYLCATSPGTGHEKLFFGSGTQLSVL.

The rearrangement uses TRBV30 and TRBJ1-2; D remains unclear. The ends were cut back, 4 bases at V and 5 bases at J, with 14 bases in the middle. The CDR3 totals 13 residues. CDR1 and CDR2 (germline): GTSNPN, SVGIG (reference sequence). The CDR3 is CAWTFGRGYGYTF. The DNA for the CDR3 is TGTGCCTGGACTTTTGGGCGAGGGTATGGCTACACCTTC.

The rearrangement joins TRBV11-2 to TRBJ2-3, with 7 bases that match TRBD2. This CDR3 region has 18 residues. The trim removed 0 bases at V and 2 bases at J, leaving 11 bases unmatched. CDR1 is SGHAT, CDR2 FQNNGV, per germline. This CDR3 is CASSLDHFTSELTDTQYF. The DNA for the CDR3 is TGTGCCAGCAGCTTAGATCACTTTACTAGCGAGCTCACAGATACGCAGTATTTT. Looking up the rest from reference TRBV11-2 and TRBJ2-3 gives the full variable domain: EAGVAQSPRYKIIEKRQSVAFWCNPISGHATLYWYQQILGQGPKLLIQFQNNGVVDDSQLPKDRFSAERLKGVDSTLKIQPAKLEDSAVYLCASSLDHFTSELTDTQYFGPGTRLTVL.

The sample holds one count of this clone. The gene calls are TRBV6-1 and TRBJ1-1; D not certain. The ends were cut back, 1 base at V and 1 base at J, with 13 bases in the middle. The CDR3 consists of 16 residues. The germline gives CDR1 MNHNS, CDR2 SASEGT. CDR3 amino acids: CASSEGSGVSNTEAFF. The CDR3, as DNA: TGTGCCAGCAGTGAAGGTTCCGGGGTCTCGAACACTGAAGCTTTCTTT.

The chain recombines TRBV5-6 with TRBJ1-4, with 8 bases aligning to TRBD1. This CDR3 has 13 residues. J lost 8 bases, V lost 0 bases, and 0 bases had no gene match. Looked up from germline, CDR1 is SGHDT and CDR2 is YYEEEE. CDR3 in DNA: TGTGCCAGCAGCTTGGGGACAGGGGAAAAACTGTTTTTT. Its translation is CASSLGTGEKLFF.

The chain is built from TRBV9 and TRBJ2-2; weak D call: TRBD2 (6 bases). This CDR3 has 17 residues. V lost 0 bases and J 1 base, leaving 13 bases between the germline ends. Germline V gene lookup returns CDR1 SGDLS and CDR2 YYNGEE. The CDR3 DNA follows: TGTGCCAGCAGCGTAGTGGGGGGTGGACGGAACACCGGGGAGCTGTTTTTT. Translating it yields CASSVVGGGRNTGELFF.

This clone was recorded once. The chain uses TRBV5-1 and TRBJ2-3; possibly TRBD1 for D (5 bases). CDR1 SGHRS and CDR2 YFSETQ come from the germline V gene. CDR3 size: 16 residues. V lost 6 bases, J lost 0 bases, and 17 bases lay in between. CDR3: CASNYRGQASTDTQYF. Here the CDR3 DNA reads TGCGCCAGCAACTATAGAGGACAAGCTAGCACAGATACGCAGTATTTT.

The gene calls are TRBV19 and TRBJ1-6; 10 bases line up with TRBD1. V lost 3 bases to trimming and J lost 8 bases; unmatched junction nucleotides: 1. CDR3 length: 14 amino acids. Germline CDR1 LNHDA, CDR2 SQIVND (reference sequence). The CDR3 reads CASSMTGGHSPLHF. The CDR3 region has the DNA TGTGCCAGTAGTATGACAGGGGGCCATTCACCCCTCCACTTT. The full variable domain, completed using reference TRBV19 and TRBJ1-6, is DGGITQSPKYLFRKEGQNVTLSCEQNLNHDAMYWYRQDPGQGLRLIYYSQIVNDFQKGDIAEGYSVSREKKESFPLTVTSAQKNPTAFYLCASSMTGGHSPLHFGNGTRLTVT.

V and J are TRBV5-1 and TRBJ2-1, with D possibly TRBD2 on 5 matching bases. The CDR3 length is 14 residues. V was shortened by 1 base and J by 7 bases, with 12 bases between the two germline ends. Germline assignment: CDR1 SGHRS and CDR2 YFSETQ. CDR3 coding DNA: TGCGCCAGCAGCTTGACGGGGTTGGGGAATGAGCAGTTCTTC. Translation: CASSLTGLGNEQFF.

This chain joins TRBV5-8 and TRBJ1-4; D is uncertain. The germline V and J ends were trimmed by 0 bases and 7 bases, with 4 bases remaining between them. The CDR3 sequence is 12 residues long. The germline V gene has CDR1 SGHTS and CDR2 YDEGEE. This chain's CDR3 is CASSLDGEKLFF. As DNA, the CDR3 is TGTGCCAGCAGCTTGGACGGTGAAAAACTGTTTTTT.

The chain employs TRBV5-1 and TRBJ1-1; no firm D call. The V end was cut by 5 bases, the J end by 3 bases, with 14 bases between. The CDR3 consists of 14 residues. Germline lookup yields CDR1 SGHRS and CDR2 YFSETQ. Written as DNA, the CDR3 is TGCGCCAGCAGGACCGGCGGGGTCCACACTGAAGCTTTCTTT. It codes for CASRTGGVHTEAFF.